A selection of T cell receptor beta chains follows, all from one sample in a study of shared clonotypes between healthy human individuals. The protocol was immunoSEQ multiplex PCR, while the TCRdb copy is restricted to in-frame clones and leaves out a portion. The data hold 2 million or so clones, with roughly 94% observed a single time. Material for sequencing was naive CD4+ T cells sorted from blood. The receptors here all came from a man aged 18-30 years in good health. CDR3s include the opening cysteine and the closing phenylalanine or tryptophan. The order of the fields is D gene, J gene, V gene, CDR3 DNA, CDR3 protein. The D gene is left open where the match is weak.

.,TRBJ2-2,TRBV2,TGTGCCAGCAGTCTCCCTAGGGAGCTGTTTTTT,CASSLPRELFF
TRBD1,TRBJ2-6,TRBV2,TGTGCCTCCCAGGGACAGAACCCCCCTGGGGCCAACGTCCTGACTTTC,CASQGQNPPGANVLTF
TRBD1,TRBJ2-7,TRBV7-6,TGTGCCAGCAGCCTAGGGACAGGGAGCTACGAGCAGTACTTC,CASSLGTGSYEQYF
.,TRBJ1-4,TRBV7-2,TGTGCCAGCAGCTTAGGGGAGAATGAAAAACTGTTTTTT,CASSLGENEKLFF
.,TRBJ2-5,TRBV30,TGTGCCTGGAGCGTAGTCGCCCAAGAGACCCAGTACTTC,CAWSVVAQETQYF
.,TRBJ2-2,TRBV11-2,TGTGCCAGCAGCTTCGCGTTCGCGGGGGCCAACACCGGGGAGCTGTTTTTT,CASSFAFAGANTGELFF
.,TRBJ2-7,TRBV20-1,TGCAGTGCTAGGATGGACTACGAGCAGTACTTC,CSARMDYEQYF
TRBD2,TRBJ2-5,TRBV10-3,TGTGCCATCAGCCCCTGGGAGGGCGGGGAGACCCAGTACTTC,CAISPWEGGETQYF
.,TRBJ1-5,TRBV5-1,TGCGCCAGCAGCTTGGAAGGGGGTCAGCCCCAGCATTTT,CASSLEGGQPQHF
TRBD2,TRBJ2-5,TRBV7-7,TGTGCTAGCAGCCCGAGACTAGCGGGGGAGGAGACCCAGTACTTC,CASSPRLAGEETQYF
TRBD1,TRBJ2-7,TRBV28,TGTGCCAGCAGTTCCGGGGACAGGACTCCCGAGCAGTACTTC,CASSSGDRTPEQYF
.,TRBJ2-7,TRBV28,TGTGCCAGCAGTTTAATCCTGGCAGGGACCTACGAGCAGTACTTC,CASSLILAGTYEQYF
.,TRBJ1-1,TRBV6-1,TGTGCCAGCAGTGAATTGGGGGGGGTGAACACTGAAGCTTTCTTT,CASSELGGVNTEAFF
TRBD2,TRBJ2-7,TRBV2,TGTGCCAGCACCCCTAGCGGAATCTCCTACGAGCAGTACTTC,CASTPSGISYEQYF
TRBD1,TRBJ2-1,TRBV6-6,TGTGCCAGCAGCCGACAGGGGGCGCCGGGCAATGAGCAGTTCTTC,CASSRQGAPGNEQFF
.,TRBJ2-4,TRBV9,TGTGCCAGCAGCGGTGGTGGAGCACTAGCCAAAAACATTCAGTACTTC,CASSGGGALAKNIQYF
.,TRBJ1-3,TRBV9,TGTGCCAGCAGCGTAGAAATCATTGACGACACCATATATTTT,CASSVEIIDDTIYF
.,TRBJ1-3,TRBV20-1,TGCAGTGCTCGTAGTGGAAACACCATATATTTT,CSARSGNTIYF
.,TRBJ1-3,TRBV6-1,TGTGCCAGCAGTACAGGCTCTGGAAACACCATATATTTT,CASSTGSGNTIYF
.,TRBJ2-1,TRBV18,TGTGCCAGCTCACCAGGTATACAGGGTGGTGGTGAGCAGTTCTTC,CASSPGIQGGGEQFF